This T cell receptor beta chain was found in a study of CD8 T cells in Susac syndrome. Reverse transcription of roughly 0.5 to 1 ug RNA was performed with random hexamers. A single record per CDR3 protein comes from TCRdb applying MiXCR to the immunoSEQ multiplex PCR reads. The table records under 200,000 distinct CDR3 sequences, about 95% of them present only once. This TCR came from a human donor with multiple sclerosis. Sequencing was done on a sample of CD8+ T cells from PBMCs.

The CDR3 here is CASDGQGAHEQYF. Here the CDR3 DNA reads TGTGCCAGCGACGGACAGGGGGCCCACGAGCAGTACTTC. The chain is built from TRBV2 and TRBJ2-7; 11 bases are a match to TRBD1. V was pared by 8 bases and J by 5 bases, with 5 bases of the junction left unmatched. This CDR3 spans 13 amino acids. Per the germline V gene, CDR1 is SNHLY and CDR2 is FYNNEI.